This T cell receptor beta chain was retrieved from a study of blood T cell repertoires in COVID-19. Germline CDR1 and CDR2: LNHDA and SQIVND (reference sequence). V shed 5 bases and J shed 7 bases, with 15 bases lying between them. This CDR3 is built from 14 residues. TCRdb's table, derived via immunoSEQ multiplex PCR, lists solely in-frame clones and lacks some. The repertoire holds tens of thousands of clones, roughly 87% seen once, with approximately 13% in the top ten. The chain is built from TRBV19 and TRBJ2-1, with D uncertain. Sequenced: peripheral blood. The sequence was collected from a woman older than 75 with acute or convalescent COVID-19. The CDR3 loop reads CASSSLVEPNEQFF. The CDR3 nucleotides read TGTGCCAGTAGTTCCCTAGTAGAACCAAATGAGCAGTTCTTC. The full variable domain, its missing parts supplied by reference TRBV19 and TRBJ2-1, is DGGITQSPKYLFRKEGQNVTLSCEQNLNHDAMYWYRQDPGQGLRLIYYSQIVNDFQKGDIAEGYSVSREKKESFPLTVTSAQKNPTAFYLCASSSLVEPNEQFFGPGTRLTVL.